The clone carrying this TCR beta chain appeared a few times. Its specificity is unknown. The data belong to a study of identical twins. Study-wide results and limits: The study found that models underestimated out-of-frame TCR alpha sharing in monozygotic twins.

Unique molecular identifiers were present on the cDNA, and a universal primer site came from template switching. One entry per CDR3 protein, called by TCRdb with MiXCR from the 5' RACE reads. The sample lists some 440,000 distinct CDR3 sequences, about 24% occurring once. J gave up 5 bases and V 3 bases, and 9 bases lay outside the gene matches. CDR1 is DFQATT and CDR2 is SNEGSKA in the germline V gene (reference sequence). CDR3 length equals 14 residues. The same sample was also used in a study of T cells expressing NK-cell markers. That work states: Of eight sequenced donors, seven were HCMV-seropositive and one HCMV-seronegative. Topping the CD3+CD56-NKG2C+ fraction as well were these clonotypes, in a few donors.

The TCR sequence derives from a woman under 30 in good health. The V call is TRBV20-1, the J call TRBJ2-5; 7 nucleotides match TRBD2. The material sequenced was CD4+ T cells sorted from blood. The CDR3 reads CSARLAGDWETQYF. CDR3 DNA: TGCAGTGCTAGGCTCGCGGGAGATTGGGAGACCCAGTACTTC.